This TCR beta chain was documented in a study of identical twins. TCRdb used MiXCR to reprocess the 5' RACE reads, holding one entry per CDR3 protein. The data hold about 250,000 distinct CDR3 sequences, with roughly 8.7% observed a single time. Germline values: CDR1 MDHEN, CDR2 SYDVKM. This CDR3 spans 14 amino acids. The ends were cut back, 1 base at V and 5 bases at J, with 11 bases in the middle. Separately, the same data were catalogued under a study of yellow fever vaccine responses in identical twins.

The specimen sequenced was CD8+ T cells sorted from blood. The chain employs TRBV28 and TRBJ1-2; no definite D call. The receptor comes from a woman aged 18-29 years in good health. The CDR3 spells CASSLLGISYGYTF. CDR3 in DNA: TGTGCCAGCAGTTTATTGGGGATCTCTTATGGCTACACCTTC.